This is a list of T cell receptor beta chains from one sample in a study of blood T cell repertoires in COVID-19. The data were produced by immunoSEQ multiplex PCR, yet TCRdb's version contains in-frame clones alone and is incomplete. The sample contains about 160,000 clones, approximately 80% of which appear only once. Sequencing input: peripheral blood. Receptor source: a woman aged 40 to 50 with COVID-19, enrolled during active disease. Both conserved end residues are part of each CDR3. A D gene is named only where the DNA matches it firmly. Clone sizes are given selectively: once, few, many, or a class where the clone is expanded.

J gene	V gene	clone size	D gene	CDR3 protein	CDR3 DNA
TRBJ2-2	TRBV6-5	-	TRBD2	CASRRGGTNTGELFF	TGTGCCAGCAGACGGGGAGGGACGAACACCGGGGAGCTGTTTTTT
TRBJ1-2	TRBV29-1	-	-	CSVYSGLANYGYTF	TGCAGCGTTTATTCAGGGTTGGCTAACTATGGCTACACCTTC
TRBJ1-1	TRBV3-1/TRBV3-2	-	-	CASSRRETVNTEAFF	TGTGCCAGCAGCCGACGGGAGACGGTGAACACTGAAGCTTTCTTT
TRBJ2-7	TRBV30	-	-	CAWSVGGGELYEQYF	TGTGCCTGGAGTGTTGGCGGAGGAGAACTCTACGAGCAGTACTTC
TRBJ2-1	TRBV7-2	-	-	CASSPGESSYNEQFF	TGTGCCAGCAGCCCCGGAGAAAGCTCCTACAATGAGCAGTTCTTC
TRBJ2-1	TRBV9	-	-	CASSRTQYNEQFF	TGTGCCAGCAGCAGGACTCAGTACAATGAGCAGTTCTTC
TRBJ1-5	TRBV12-3/TRBV12-4	few	TRBD1	CASSRQGGQPQHF	TGTGCCAGCAGCAGACAGGGTGGTCAGCCCCAGCATTTT
TRBJ1-1	TRBV6-1	once	-	CASSERVGVTEAFF	TGTGCCAGCAGTGAAAGGGTAGGGGTCACTGAAGCTTTCTTT
TRBJ2-7	TRBV10-3	once	-	CAISEYGGPGYEQYF	TGTGCCATCAGTGAGTATGGCGGCCCGGGGTACGAGCAGTACTTC
TRBJ2-3	TRBV3-1/TRBV3-2	-	-	CASSPTGDTQYF	TGTGCCAGCAGCCCTACCGGGGATACGCAGTATTTT
TRBJ1-6	TRBV10-2	-	-	CASSEVGGSGVSPLHF	TGCGCCAGCAGTGAGGTAGGAGGATCTGGGGTTTCACCCCTCCACTTT
TRBJ1-2	TRBV5-6	many	TRBD1	CASSLVAPTGDYGYTF	TGTGCCAGCAGCTTGGTGGCCCCTACAGGGGACTATGGCTACACCTTC
TRBJ1-5	TRBV24-1	many	-	CATSDSRTKLSNQPQHF	TGTGCCACCAGTGATTCGAGGACTAAACTTAGCAATCAGCCCCAGCATTTT
TRBJ1-6	TRBV5-1	-	-	CASSLGTLGGSSPLHF	TGCGCCAGCAGCTTGGGTACCCTAGGGGGTTCATCACCCCTCCACTTT
TRBJ2-1	TRBV21-1	-	-	CASSDGDRRWEQFF	TGTGCCAGCAGCGACGGGGACAGAAGATGGGAGCAGTTCTTC
TRBJ2-5	TRBV5-4	-	TRBD1	CASSGQGRAGTQYF	TGTGCCAGCAGCGGACAGGGAAGGGCGGGGACCCAGTACTTC
TRBJ1-4	TRBV7-8	-	-	CASSLGLGAMNEKLFF	TGTGCCAGCAGCTTAGGGCTGGGGGCAATGAATGAAAAACTGTTTTTT
TRBJ1-5	TRBV4-2	few	-	CASSYQGSNQPQHF	TGTGCCAGCAGTTACCAGGGAAGCAATCAGCCCCAGCATTTT
TRBJ2-1	TRBV2	-	TRBD2	CASSEAHTSGIRDEQFF	TGTGCCAGCAGTGAAGCTCATACTAGCGGGATACGGGATGAGCAGTTCTTC
TRBJ2-1	TRBV7-9	few	-	CASSLKLSYNEQFF	TGTGCCAGCAGCTTAAAACTATCCTACAATGAGCAGTTCTTC
TRBJ2-5	TRBV5-5	-	TRBD2	CASSLALPGGGSGFQETQYF	TGTGCCAGCAGCTTGGCCCTGCCAGGAGGTGGTAGCGGGTTCCAAGAGACCCAGTACTTC
TRBJ1-1	TRBV30	-	TRBD1	CAGETGTEDTEAFF	TGTGCCGGGGAGACCGGGACAGAGGACACTGAAGCTTTCTTT
TRBJ1-4	TRBV27	-	-	CASSPGVLNEKLFF	TGTGCCAGCAGTCCGGGGGTCCTTAATGAAAAACTGTTTTTT
TRBJ1-5	TRBV18	-	-	CASSPSSDPYSNQPQHF	TGTGCCAGCTCACCTAGCTCAGACCCATATAGCAATCAGCCCCAGCATTTT
TRBJ1-4	TRBV27	-	-	CASSLSGGGWEKLFF	TGTGCCAGCAGTTTAAGTGGGGGCGGTTGGGAAAAACTGTTTTTT
TRBJ1-2	TRBV19	-	TRBD1	CASTRDRGQEDGYTF	TGTGCCAGTACCCGGGACAGGGGGCAAGAGGATGGCTACACCTTC
TRBJ1-1	TRBV5-4	-	-	CASSRSLQGKPEAFF	TGTGCCAGCAGCCGCTCTTTACAGGGTAAACCTGAAGCTTTCTTT
TRBJ1-3	TRBV12-5	-	-	CASGEGHSGNTIYF	TGTGCTAGTGGCGAGGGTCACTCTGGAAACACCATATATTTT
TRBJ2-1	TRBV4-1	-	-	CASSQLVTTTYNEQFF	TGCGCCAGCAGCCAACTAGTTACGACCACCTACAATGAGCAGTTCTTC